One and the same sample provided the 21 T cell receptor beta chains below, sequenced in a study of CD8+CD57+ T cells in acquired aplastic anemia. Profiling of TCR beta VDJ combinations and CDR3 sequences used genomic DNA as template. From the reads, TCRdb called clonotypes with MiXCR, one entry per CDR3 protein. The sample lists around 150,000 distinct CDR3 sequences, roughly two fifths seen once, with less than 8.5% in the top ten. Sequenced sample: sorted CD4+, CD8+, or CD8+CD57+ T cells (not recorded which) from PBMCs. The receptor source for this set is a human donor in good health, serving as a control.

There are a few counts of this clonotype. CDR3 in DNA: TGTGCCACCAGTGATTTCGGATCGGTTTATGGTCAGCCCCAGCATTTT. Protein: CATSDFGSVYGQPQHF. The chain is built from TRBV24-1 and TRBJ1-5; no clear D. V was trimmed by 1 base and J by 6 bases, leaving 15 bases between them. This CDR3 comprises 16 residues. The germline V gene has CDR1 KGHDR and CDR2 SFDVKD.

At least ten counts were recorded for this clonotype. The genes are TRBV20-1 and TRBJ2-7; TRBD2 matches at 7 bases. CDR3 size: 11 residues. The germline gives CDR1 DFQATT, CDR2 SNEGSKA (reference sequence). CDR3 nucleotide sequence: TGCAGCTGGGGAGGGAACTACGAGCAGTACTTC. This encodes CSWGGNYEQYF.

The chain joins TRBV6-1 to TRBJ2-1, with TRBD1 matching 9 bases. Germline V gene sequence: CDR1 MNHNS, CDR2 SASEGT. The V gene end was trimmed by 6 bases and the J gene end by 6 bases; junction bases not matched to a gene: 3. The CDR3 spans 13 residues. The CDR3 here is CASRGTGTNEQFF. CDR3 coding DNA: TGTGCCAGCAGAGGGACAGGGACCAATGAGCAGTTCTTC.

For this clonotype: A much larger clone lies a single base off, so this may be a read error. CDR3 sequence: CATSGQFDQPQHF. The CDR3 DNA reads as TGTGCCACCTCCGGACAGTTCGATCAGCCCCAGCATTTT. This chain uses TRBV2 with TRBJ1-5, with D perhaps matching TRBD1 (6 bases). Germline V gene lookup returns CDR1 SNHLY and CDR2 FYNNEI. The CDR3 consists of 13 residues. The V end was cut by 10 bases, the J end by 5 bases, with 15 bases between.

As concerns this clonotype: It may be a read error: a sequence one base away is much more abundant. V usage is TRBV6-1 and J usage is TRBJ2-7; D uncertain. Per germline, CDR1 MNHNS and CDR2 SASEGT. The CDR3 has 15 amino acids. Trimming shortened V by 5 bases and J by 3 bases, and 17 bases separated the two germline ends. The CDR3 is CASSPLEVSFYEQYF. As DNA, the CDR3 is TGTGCCAGCAGTCCGCTTGAGGTGAGCTTCTACGAGCAGTACTTC.

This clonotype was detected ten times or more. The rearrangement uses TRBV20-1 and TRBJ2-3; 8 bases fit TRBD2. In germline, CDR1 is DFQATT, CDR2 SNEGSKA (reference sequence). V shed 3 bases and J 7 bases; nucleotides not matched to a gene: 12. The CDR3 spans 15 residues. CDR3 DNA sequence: TGCAGTGCTAGGACGGGGGGGGGCGTAGGAAATACGCAGTATTTT. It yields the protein CSARTGGGVGNTQYF.

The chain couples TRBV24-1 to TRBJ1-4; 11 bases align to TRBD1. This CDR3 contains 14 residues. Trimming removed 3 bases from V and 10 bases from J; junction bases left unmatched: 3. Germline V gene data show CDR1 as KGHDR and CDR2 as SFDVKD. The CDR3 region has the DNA TGTGCCACCAGTGATGCCGGGACAGGGGGAAAACTGTTTTTT. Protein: CATSDAGTGGKLFF.

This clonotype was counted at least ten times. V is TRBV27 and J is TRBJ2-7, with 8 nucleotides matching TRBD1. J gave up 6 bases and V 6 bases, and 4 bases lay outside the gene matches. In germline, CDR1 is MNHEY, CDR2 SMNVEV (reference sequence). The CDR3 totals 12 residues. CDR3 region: CASRRTGGEQYF. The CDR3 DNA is TGTGCCAGCAGAAGAACAGGGGGCGAGCAGTACTTC.

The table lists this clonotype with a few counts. The CDR3 nucleotides read TGCAGCGTCACGGACAGAGAATCCTACGAGCAGTACTTC. As protein: CSVTDRESYEQYF. The V call is TRBV29-1, the J call TRBJ2-7; TRBD1 is a possible D gene (6 bases). Germline assignment: CDR1 SQVTM and CDR2 ANQGSEA. The CDR3 is made up of 13 amino acids. V was clipped by 6 bases and J by 1 base, with 13 bases between them.

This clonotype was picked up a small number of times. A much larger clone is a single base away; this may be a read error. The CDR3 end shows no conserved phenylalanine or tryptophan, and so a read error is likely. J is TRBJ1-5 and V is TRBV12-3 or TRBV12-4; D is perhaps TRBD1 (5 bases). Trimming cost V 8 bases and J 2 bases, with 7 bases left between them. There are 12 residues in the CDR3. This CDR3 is CASRRGNQPQHL. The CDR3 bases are TGTGCCAGCCGCAGGGGCAATCAGCCCCAGCATCTT.

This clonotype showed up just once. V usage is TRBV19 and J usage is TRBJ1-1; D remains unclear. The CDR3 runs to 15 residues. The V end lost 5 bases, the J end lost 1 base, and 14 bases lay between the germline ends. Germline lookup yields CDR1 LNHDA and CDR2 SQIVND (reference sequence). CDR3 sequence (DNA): TGTGCCAGTAGTGAGGGTCCGGCTACGAACACTGAAGCTTTCTTT. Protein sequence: CASSEGPATNTEAFF. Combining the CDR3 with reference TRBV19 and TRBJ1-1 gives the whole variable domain DGGITQSPKYLFRKEGQNVTLSCEQNLNHDAMYWYRQDPGQGLRLIYYSQIVNDFQKGDIAEGYSVSREKKESFPLTVTSAQKNPTAFYLCASSEGPATNTEAFFGQGTRLTVV.

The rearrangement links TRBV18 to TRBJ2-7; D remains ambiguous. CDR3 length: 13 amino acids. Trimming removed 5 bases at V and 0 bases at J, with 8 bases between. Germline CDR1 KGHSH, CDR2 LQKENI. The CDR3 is CASSSTASYEQYF. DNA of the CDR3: TGTGCCAGCTCATCGACGGCCTCCTACGAGCAGTACTTC. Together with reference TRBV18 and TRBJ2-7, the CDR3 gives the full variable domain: NAGVMQNPRHLVRRRGQEARLRCSPMKGHSHVYWYRQLPEEGLKFMVYLQKENIIDESGMPKERFSAEFPKEGPSILRIQQVVRGDSAAYFCASSSTASYEQYFGPGTRLTVT.

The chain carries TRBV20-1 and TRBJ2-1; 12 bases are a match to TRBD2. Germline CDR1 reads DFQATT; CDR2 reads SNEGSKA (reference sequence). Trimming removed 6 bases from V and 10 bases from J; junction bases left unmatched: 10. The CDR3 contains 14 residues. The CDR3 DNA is TGCAGTGCCCCTAGACTAGCGGGGGATGGAGAGCAGTTCTTC. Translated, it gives CSAPRLAGDGEQFF.

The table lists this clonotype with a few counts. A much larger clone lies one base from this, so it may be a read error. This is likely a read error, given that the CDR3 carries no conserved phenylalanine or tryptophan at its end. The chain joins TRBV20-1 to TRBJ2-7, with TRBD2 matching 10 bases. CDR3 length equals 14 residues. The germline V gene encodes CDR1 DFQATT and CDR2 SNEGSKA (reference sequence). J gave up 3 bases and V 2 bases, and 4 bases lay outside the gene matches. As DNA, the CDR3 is TGCAGTGCTAGAACAGCGGGGGGGTTCTACGAGCAGTACCTC. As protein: CSARTAGGFYEQYL.

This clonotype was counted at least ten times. CDR3 bases: TGTGCCTGGGGGAGATGGTCCACCTCTGGAAACACCATATATTTT. Its translation is CAWGRWSTSGNTIYF. The V and J genes are TRBV30 and TRBJ1-3; D call uncertain. V shed 5 bases and J shed 0 bases, with 14 bases lying between them. Germline assignment: CDR1 GTSNPN and CDR2 SVGIG (reference sequence). The CDR3 runs 15 residues.

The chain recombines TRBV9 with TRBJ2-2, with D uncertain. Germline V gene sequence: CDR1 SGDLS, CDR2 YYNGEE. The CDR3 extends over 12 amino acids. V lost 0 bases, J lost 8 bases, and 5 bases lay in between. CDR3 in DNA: TGTGCCAGCAGCGTAGAATATGGGGAGCTGTTTTTT. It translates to CASSVEYGELFF.

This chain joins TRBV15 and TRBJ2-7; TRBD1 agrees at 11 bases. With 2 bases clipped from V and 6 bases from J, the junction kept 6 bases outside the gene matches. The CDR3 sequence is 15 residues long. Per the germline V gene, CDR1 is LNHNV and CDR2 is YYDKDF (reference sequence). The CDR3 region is CATSRRDRGSVEQYF. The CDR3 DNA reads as TGTGCCACCAGCAGAAGGGACAGGGGGTCTGTCGAGCAGTACTTC.

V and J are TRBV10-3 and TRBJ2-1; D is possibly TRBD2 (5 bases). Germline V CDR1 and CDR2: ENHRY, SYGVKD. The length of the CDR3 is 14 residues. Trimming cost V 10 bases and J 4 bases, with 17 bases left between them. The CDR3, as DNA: TGTGCCAGCGTCGGGGAGTTTGTATACAATGAGCAGTTCTTC. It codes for CASVGEFVYNEQFF.

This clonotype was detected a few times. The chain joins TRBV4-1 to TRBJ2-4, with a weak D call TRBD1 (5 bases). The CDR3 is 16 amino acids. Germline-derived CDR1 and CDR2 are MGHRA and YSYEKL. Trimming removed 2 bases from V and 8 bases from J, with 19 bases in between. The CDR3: CASSQMAGSLRDIQYF. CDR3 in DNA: TGCGCCAGCAGCCAAATGGCAGGGTCACTTCGGGACATTCAGTACTTC.

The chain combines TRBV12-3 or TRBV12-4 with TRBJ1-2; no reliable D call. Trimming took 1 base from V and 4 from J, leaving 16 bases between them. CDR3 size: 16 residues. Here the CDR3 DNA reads TGTGCCAGCAGTTTAGGTGGGGTAGGTGAGATCTATGGCTACACCTTC. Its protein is CASSLGGVGEIYGYTF.

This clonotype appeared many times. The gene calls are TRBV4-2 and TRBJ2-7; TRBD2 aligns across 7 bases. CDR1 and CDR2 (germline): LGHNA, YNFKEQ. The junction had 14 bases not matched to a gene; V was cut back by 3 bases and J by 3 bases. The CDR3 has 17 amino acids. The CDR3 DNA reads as TGTGCCAGCAGCCAGCTACGGGGGGTCACAGAGAACTACGAGCAGTACTTC. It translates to CASSQLRGVTENYEQYF.